This T cell receptor (beta chain) was captured in a study of blood T cell repertoires in COVID-19. Background on the study: Both acute and convalescent COVID-19 samples were obtained from the United States, Italy and Spain.

Original handling: Reference gene primer amplification in the assay estimated nucleated cell counts. This table comes from immunoSEQ multiplex PCR, and its TCRdb copy is limited to in-frame clones, with some not included. From that table come the V and J calls and clone size; the DNA was used to work out D and trimming. The sample records over 95,000 clones, around 89% being singletons. Germline assignment: CDR1 SSHAT and CDR2 FNYEAQ (reference sequence). Trimming took 5 bases from V and 4 from J, leaving 8 bases between them. CDR3 length: 13 amino acids. This TCR was recovered from a human donor with acute or convalescent COVID-19. The donor label of this sample is uncertain. The sample consisted of peripheral blood. The chain combines TRBV7-7 with TRBJ2-2; D unresolved. The CDR3 DNA is TGTGCCAGCAGCCCGGAGACCACCGGGGAGCTGTTTTTT. Protein sequence: CASSPETTGELFF.